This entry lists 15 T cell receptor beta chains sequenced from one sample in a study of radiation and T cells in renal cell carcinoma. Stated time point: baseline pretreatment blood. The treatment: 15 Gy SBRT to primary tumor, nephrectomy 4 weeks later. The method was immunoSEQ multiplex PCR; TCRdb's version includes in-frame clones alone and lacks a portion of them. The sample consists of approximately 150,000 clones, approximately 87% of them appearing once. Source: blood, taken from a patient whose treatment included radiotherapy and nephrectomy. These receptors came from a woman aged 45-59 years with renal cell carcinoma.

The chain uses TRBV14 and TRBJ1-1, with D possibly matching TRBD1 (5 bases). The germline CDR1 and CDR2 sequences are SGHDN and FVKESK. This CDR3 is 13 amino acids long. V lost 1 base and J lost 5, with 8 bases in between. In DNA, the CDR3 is TGTGCCAGCAGCCAAGCGGGGGTGACTGAAGCTTTCTTT. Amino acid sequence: CASSQAGVTEAFF.

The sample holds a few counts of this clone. The CDR3 nucleotides are TGTGCCAGCTCACCGCCGGGACAGGGGGGGACTGAAGCTTTCTTT. It yields the protein CASSPPGQGGTEAFF. The V and J genes are TRBV18 and TRBJ1-1; 11 bases map to TRBD1. In germline, CDR1 is KGHSH, CDR2 LQKENI. The CDR3 is 15 residues long. V lost 3 bases to trimming and J lost 5 bases; unmatched junction nucleotides: 5. The whole variable domain, filled in from reference TRBV18 and TRBJ1-1, reads NAGVMQNPRHLVRRRGQEARLRCSPMKGHSHVYWYRQLPEEGLKFMVYLQKENIIDESGMPKERFSAEFPKEGPSILRIQQVVRGDSAAYFCASSPPGQGGTEAFFGQGTRLTVV.

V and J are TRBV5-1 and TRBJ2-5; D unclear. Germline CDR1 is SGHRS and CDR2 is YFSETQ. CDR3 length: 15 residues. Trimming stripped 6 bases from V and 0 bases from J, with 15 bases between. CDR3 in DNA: TGCGCCAGCAAACGGAATCTAGAGTACCAAGAGACCCAGTACTTC. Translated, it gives CASKRNLEYQETQYF.

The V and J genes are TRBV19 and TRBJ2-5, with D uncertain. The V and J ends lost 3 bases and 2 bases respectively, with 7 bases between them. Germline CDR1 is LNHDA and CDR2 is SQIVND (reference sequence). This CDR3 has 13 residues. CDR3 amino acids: CASSMSIQETQYF. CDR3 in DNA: TGTGCCAGTAGTATGAGTATACAAGAGACCCAGTACTTC.

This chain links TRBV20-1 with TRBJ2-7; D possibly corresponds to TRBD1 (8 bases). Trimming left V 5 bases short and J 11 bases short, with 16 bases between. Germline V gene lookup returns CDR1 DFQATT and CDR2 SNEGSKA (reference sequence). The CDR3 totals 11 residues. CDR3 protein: CSAGPGGQEYF. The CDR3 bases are TGCAGTGCTGGGCCGGGGGGACAGGAGTACTTC.

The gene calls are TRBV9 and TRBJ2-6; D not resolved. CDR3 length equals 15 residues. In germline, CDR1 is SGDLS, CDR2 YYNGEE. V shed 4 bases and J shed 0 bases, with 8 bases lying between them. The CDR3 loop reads CASSPRSSGANVLTF. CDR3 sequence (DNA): TGTGCCAGCAGCCCGAGATCCTCTGGGGCCAACGTCCTGACTTTC.

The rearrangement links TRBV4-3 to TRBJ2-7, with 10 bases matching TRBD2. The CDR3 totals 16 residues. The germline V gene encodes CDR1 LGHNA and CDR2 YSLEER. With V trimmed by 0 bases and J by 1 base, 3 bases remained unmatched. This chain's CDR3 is CASSQEGTSVSYEQYF. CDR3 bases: TGCGCCAGCAGCCAAGAAGGGACTAGCGTTTCCTACGAGCAGTACTTC.

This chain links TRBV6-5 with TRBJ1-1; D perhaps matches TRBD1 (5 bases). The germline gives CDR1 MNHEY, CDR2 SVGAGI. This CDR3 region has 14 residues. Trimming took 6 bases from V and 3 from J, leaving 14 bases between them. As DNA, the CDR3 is TGTGCCAGCAGAAACAGGCGACCTTACACTGAAGCTTTCTTT. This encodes CASRNRRPYTEAFF.

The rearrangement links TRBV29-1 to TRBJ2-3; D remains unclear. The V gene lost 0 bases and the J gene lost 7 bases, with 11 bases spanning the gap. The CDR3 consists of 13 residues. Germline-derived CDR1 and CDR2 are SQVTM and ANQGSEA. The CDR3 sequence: CSVEDPDRNTQYF. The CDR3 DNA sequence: TGCAGCGTTGAAGATCCCGACCGGAATACGCAGTATTTT.

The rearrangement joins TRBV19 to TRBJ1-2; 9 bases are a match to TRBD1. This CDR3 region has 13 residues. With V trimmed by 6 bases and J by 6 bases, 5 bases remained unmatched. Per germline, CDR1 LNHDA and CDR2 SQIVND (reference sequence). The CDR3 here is CASRQGALNGYTF. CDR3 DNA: TGTGCCAGTAGACAGGGGGCTCTAAATGGCTACACCTTC.

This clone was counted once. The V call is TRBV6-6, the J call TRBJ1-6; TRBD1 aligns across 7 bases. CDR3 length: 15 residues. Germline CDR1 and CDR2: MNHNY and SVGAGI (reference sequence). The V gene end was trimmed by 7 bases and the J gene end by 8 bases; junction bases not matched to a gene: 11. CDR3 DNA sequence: TGTGCCAGCAAAACCCCCGCCACAGGGGATTCACCCCTCCACTTT. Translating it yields CASKTPATGDSPLHF.

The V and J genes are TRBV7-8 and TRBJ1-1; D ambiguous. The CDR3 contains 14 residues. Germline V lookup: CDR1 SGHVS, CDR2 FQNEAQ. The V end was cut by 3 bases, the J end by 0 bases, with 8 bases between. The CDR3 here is CASSFYPVNTEAFF. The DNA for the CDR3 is TGTGCCAGCAGCTTTTACCCGGTGAACACTGAAGCTTTCTTT.

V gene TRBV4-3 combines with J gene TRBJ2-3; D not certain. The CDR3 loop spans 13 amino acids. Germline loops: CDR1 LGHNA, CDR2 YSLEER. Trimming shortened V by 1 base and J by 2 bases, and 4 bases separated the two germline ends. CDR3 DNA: TGCGCCAGCAGCCAAGGGAACACAGATACGCAGTATTTT. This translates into CASSQGNTDTQYF.

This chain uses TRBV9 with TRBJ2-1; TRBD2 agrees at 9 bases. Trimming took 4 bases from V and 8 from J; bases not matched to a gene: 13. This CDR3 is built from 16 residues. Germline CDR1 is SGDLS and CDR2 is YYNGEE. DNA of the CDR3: TGTGCCAGCAGCTTGGGAGGGGCTAGCGGGATCTATGAGCAGTTCTTC. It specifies CASSLGGASGIYEQFF.

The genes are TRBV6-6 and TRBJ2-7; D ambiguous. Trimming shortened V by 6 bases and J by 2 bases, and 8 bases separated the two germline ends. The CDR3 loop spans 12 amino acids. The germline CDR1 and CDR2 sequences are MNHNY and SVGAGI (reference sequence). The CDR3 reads CASSRGPYEQYF. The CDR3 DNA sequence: TGTGCCAGCAGCCGCGGACCCTACGAGCAGTACTTC.